This T cell receptor beta chain is drawn from a study of spatial heterogeneity in lung cancer (dated by TCRdb to about 2019). Regarding the complete study: Samples were obtained from 72 patients with early-stage, untreated non-small cell lung cancer from the lung TRACERx cohort. Follow-up PBMC samples were sequenced whenever the samples were available, and the median time to follow-up was around 2 years after resection. Beta-chain transcripts were consistently detected in greater numbers than alpha-chain transcripts, which likely reflects a higher abundance of beta-chain transcripts. In the raw uncorrected reads, each unique combination of TCR and UMI appeared more than ten times on average. TCR alpha and beta repertoires were quantitatively compared across multiple tumor regions, matched nontumor lung and blood in non-small cell lung cancer. TCR repertoire features were related to nonsynonymous mutation counts determined by whole-exome sequencing of tumor tissue. Both alpha and beta chains were TCR-sequenced in samples taken at surgery, namely 220 tumor regions, roughly 64 matched nontumor lung samples and 56 PBMC samples.

Interpreted using the paper, the time point label stands for: blood at routine non-recurrence follow-up after resection. TCR sequencing used whole RNA extracted from tumor and nontumor lung tissue, or from cryopreserved PBMC samples, without cell sorting. A patient was chosen for TCR sequencing only when enough RNA was available from at least two tumor regions. From its cysteine to its phenylalanine, the CDR3 spans 15 amino acids. Just CDR3 DNA is preserved here, 45 bases in frame from base 1. V and J lose 0 bases and 6 bases, and a span of 14 bases separates them. Reading the germline V gene (reference sequence) gives CDR1 DFQATT and CDR2 SNEGSKA. This clonotype was detected ten times or more. What this receptor recognizes is not known. No per-base quality is available; no much larger clone lies one base away. To prepare the library, 5' RACE was applied. The reads were generated on a NextSeq 500. To allow correction of PCR and sequencing errors, the TCR library protocol tagged every TCR cDNA molecule with a unique molecular identifier. The original methods were these. TCR identification, UMI-based error correction and CDR3 extraction were all carried out with Decombinator tools. Expanded TCRs were defined as those above a frequency of 2 per 1,000, corresponding to the top 1% of the tumor frequency distribution. Each repertoire was subsampled 100 times to 5,000 TCRs, after which Renyi diversity was computed with the R vegan package. CDR3 similarity networks were built from amino acid triplet string-kernel similarity, connecting CDR3s with pairwise similarity above 0.82. TCRdb handled the public reads itself, with Q25 trimming in fastp and clone calling in MiXCR, and kept productive beta chains. Each CDR3 protein appears once, grouped with its most common genes and DNA. TCRdb's processing, not the authors', yielded these V and J calls. The sample table records about 27,000 distinct CDR3 sequences; more than 4.5% of these occur just once. Together, the top ten hold less than 25% of the sample.

Study-level results and caveats: Ubiquitous expanded tumor TCRs were detected in blood more often at tumor resection than at routine follow-up. Confirming at a functional level the hypothesis that regional TCRs recognize regional mutations was considered to require additional single-cell paired TCR alpha and beta sequencing. Only 14 patients were included in comparisons of baseline and follow-up blood repertoires.

The sequence links TRBV20-1 to TRBJ2-2, with no D gene named confidently. Source: PBMCs, taken at follow-up. The source of this sequence is a female donor with early-stage non-small cell lung cancer. CDR3 region: CSARDLRTVAGELFF. The base sequence is TGCAGTGCTAGAGATCTTCGGACGGTGGCCGGGGAGCTGTTTTTT.